The source of this T cell receptor beta chain is a study of blood T cell repertoires in COVID-19. Germline trimming cut 6 bases from V and 9 bases from J; bases unmatched to any gene: 13. There are 16 residues in the CDR3. Per germline, CDR1 MDHEN and CDR2 SYDVKM. Per the authors' pipeline: Using reference gene primer amplification, nucleated cell counts were estimated. The data were produced by immunoSEQ multiplex PCR, yet TCRdb's version contains in-frame clones alone and is incomplete. V, J and clone size are taken as reported in that table, and D and trimming were inferred from the DNA itself. Counted here are 85,000 to 120,000 clones, about 82% occurring once; the ten biggest clones make up roughly 6.2%.

Material for sequencing was peripheral blood. The clonotype originates from a man at least 80 years old with COVID-19, enrolled during active disease. The chain couples TRBV28 to TRBJ1-5; 11 positions agree with TRBD1. CDR3 sequence (DNA): TGTGCCAGCAGGGCACCGGGACAGGGGGATCTTCGGCCCCAGCATTTT. Its protein product is CASRAPGQGDLRPQHF. Looking up the rest from reference TRBV28 and TRBJ1-5 gives the full variable domain: DVKVTQSSRYLVKRTGEKVFLECVQDMDHENMFWYRQDPGLGLRLIYFSYDVKMKEKGDIPEGYSVSREKKERFSLILESASTNQTSMYLCASRAPGQGDLRPQHFGDGTRLSIL.